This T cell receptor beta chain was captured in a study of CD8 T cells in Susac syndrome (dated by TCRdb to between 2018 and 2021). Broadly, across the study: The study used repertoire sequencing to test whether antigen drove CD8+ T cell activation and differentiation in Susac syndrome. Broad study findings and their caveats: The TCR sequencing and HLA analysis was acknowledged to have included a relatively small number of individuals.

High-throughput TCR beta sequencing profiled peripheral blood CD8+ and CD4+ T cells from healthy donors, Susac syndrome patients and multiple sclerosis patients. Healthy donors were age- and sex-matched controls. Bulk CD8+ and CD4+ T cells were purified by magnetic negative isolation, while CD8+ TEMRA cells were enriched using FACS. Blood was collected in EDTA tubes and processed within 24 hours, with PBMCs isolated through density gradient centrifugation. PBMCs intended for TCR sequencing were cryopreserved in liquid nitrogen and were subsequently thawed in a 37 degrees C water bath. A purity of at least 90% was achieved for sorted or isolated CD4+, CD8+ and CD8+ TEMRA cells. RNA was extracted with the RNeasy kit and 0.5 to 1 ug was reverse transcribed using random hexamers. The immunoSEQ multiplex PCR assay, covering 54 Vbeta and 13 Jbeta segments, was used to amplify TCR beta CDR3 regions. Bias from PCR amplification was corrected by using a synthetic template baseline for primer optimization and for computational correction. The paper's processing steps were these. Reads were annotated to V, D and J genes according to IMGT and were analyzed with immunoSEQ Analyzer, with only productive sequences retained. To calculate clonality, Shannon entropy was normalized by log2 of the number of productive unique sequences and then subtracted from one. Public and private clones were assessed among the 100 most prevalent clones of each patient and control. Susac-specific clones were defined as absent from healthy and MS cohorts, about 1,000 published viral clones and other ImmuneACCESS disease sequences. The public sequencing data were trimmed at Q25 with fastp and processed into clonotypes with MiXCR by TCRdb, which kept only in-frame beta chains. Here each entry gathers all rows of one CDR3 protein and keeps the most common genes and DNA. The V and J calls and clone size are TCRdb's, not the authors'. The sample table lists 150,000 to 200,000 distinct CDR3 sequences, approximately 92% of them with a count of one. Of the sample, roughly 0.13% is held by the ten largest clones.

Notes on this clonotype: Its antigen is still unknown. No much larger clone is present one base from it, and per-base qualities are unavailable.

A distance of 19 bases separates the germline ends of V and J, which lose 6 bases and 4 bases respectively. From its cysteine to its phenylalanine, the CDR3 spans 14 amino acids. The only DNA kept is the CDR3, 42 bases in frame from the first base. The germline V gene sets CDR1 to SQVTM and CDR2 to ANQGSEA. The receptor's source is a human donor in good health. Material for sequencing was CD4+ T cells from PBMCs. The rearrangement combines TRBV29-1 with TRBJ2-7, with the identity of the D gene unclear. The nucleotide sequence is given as TGCAGCGTCTCTGGATCTATAACGCGGTACGAGCAGTACTTC. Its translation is CSVSGSITRYEQYF.